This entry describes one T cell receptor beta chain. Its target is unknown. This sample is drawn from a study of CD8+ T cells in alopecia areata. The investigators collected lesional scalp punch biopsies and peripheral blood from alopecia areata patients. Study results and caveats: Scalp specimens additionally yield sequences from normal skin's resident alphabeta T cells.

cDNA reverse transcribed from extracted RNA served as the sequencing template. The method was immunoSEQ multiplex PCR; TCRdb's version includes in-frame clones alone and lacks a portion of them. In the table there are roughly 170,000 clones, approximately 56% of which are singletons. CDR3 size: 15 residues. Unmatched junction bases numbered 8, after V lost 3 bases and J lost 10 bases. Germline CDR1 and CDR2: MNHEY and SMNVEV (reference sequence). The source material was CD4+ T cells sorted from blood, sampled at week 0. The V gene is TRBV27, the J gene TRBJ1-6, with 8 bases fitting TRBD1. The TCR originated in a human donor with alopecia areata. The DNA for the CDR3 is TGTGCCAGCAGTTTCCCGGACAGGGTGTACTCACCCCTCCACTTT. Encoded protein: CASSFPDRVYSPLHF.